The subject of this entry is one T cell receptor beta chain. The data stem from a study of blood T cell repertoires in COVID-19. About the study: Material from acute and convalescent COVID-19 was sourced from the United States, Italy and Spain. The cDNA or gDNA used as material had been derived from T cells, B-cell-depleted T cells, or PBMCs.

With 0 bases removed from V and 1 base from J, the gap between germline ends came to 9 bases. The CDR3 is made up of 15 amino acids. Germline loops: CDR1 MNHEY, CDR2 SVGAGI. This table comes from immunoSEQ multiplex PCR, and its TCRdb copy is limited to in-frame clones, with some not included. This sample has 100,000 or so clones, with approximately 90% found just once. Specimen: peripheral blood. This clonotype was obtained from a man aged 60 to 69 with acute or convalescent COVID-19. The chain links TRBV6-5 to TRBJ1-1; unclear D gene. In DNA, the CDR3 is TGTGCCAGCAGTTACTCCGGCAGGCCGAACACTGAAGCTTTCTTT. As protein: CASSYSGRPNTEAFF.